The 2 T cell receptor beta chains below were found in one sample sequenced in a study of shared T cell receptors in the human thymus. TCRdb keeps only in-frame clones here, not all; method: immunoSEQ multiplex PCR. This repertoire shows about 540,000 clones, 78% found once; its top ten account for more than 0.01%. The sample was also reused in another study, on human thymus T cells.

The sample consisted of thymocytes. These receptors all stem from a boy under two years old with a congenital heart defect.

On this clone itself: A junction end diverges from the germline sequence, so it may reflect a read error. The rearrangement uses TRBV2 and TRBJ2-1, with a possible D match to TRBD2 (6 bases). The CDR3 loop spans 15 amino acids. The germline V gene has CDR1 SNHLY and CDR2 FYNNEI. CDR3 sequence (DNA): TGTGCCAGCCGACGCCGGGACTCCTCCTCCAATGAGCAGTTCTTC. It is translated as CASRRRDSSSNEQFF. The entire variable domain, with the rest obtained from reference TRBV2 and TRBJ2-1, is as follows: EPEVTQTPSHQVTQMGQEVILRCVPISNHLYFYWYRQILGQKVEFLVSFYNNEISEKSEIFDDQFSVERPDGSNFTLKIRSTKLEDSAMYFCASRRRDSSSNEQFFGPGTRLTVL.

The gene calls are TRBV30 and TRBJ1-4; possible D gene TRBD1, 5 bases. The germline CDR1 and CDR2 sequences are GTSNPN and SVGIG (reference sequence). The length of the CDR3 is 14 residues. The V end lost 2 bases, the J end lost 7 bases, and 14 bases lay between the germline ends. The CDR3 spells CAWSCGEGSEKLFF. DNA of the CDR3: TGTGCCTGGAGTTGCGGGGAGGGGAGTGAAAAACTGTTTTTT.